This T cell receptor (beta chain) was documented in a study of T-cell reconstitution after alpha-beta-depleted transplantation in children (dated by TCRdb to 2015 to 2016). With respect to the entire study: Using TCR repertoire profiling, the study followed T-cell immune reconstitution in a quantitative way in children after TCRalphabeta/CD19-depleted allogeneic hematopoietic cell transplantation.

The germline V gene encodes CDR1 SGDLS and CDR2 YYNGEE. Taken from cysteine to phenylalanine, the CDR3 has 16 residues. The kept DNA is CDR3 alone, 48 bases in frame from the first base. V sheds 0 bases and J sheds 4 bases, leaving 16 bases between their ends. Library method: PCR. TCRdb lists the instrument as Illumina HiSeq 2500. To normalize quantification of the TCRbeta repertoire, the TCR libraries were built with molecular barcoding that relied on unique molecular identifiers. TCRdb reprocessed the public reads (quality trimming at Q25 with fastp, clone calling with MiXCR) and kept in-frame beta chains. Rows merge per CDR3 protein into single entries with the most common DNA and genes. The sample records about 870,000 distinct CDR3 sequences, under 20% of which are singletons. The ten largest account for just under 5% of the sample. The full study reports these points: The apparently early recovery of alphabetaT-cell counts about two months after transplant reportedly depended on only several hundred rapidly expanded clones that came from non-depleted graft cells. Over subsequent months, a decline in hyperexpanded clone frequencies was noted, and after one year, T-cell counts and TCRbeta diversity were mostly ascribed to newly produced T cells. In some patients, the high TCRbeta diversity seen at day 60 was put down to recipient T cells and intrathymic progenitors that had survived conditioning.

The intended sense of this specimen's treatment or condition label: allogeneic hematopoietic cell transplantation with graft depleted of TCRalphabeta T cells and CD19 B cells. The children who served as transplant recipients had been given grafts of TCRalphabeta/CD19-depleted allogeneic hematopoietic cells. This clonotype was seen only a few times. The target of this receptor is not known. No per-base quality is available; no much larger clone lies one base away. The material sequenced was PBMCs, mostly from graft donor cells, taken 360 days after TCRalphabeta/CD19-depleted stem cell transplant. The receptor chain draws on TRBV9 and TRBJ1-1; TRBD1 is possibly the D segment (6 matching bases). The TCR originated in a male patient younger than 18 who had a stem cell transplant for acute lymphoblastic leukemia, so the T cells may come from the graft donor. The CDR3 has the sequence CASSVVRGARITEAFF. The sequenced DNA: TGTGCCAGCAGCGTAGTTCGGGGGGCGAGGATCACTGAAGCTTTCTTT.